These 7 T cell receptor beta chains originate from one sample sequenced in a study of regulatory T cells in long-lasting Graves disease (dated by TCRdb to about 2021). The library was obtained by multiplex PCR. Sequenced on an Illumina HiSeq 4000. To build TCR beta libraries, CDR3 regions were amplified by Arm-PCR using iRepertoire HTBI primers. TCRdb handled the public reads itself, with Q25 trimming in fastp and clone calling in MiXCR, and kept productive beta chains. Rows with one shared CDR3 protein collapse into an entry with the most common genes and DNA. This sample has about 520,000 distinct CDR3 sequences in its table, and around 12% of those were observed once. The ten most abundant clones make up more than 8% of the sample. The sample's time point, from its label and the paper: newly diagnosed GD, antithyroid drugs for less than 3 months. For both TCR sequencing and RNA sequencing, RNA was extracted from PBMCs in TRIzol.

The sample also formed part of further work on T cells in Graves' hyperthyroidism and ophthalmopathy.

The sequencing here drew on peripheral blood mononuclear cells (PBMCs), taken at new diagnosis, from a patient treated with antithyroid drugs. The receptor set was obtained from a woman in her twenties or thirties with Graves disease. Donor details come from another sample of the same person, matched by shared clones.

The table lists this clonotype with a few counts. This chain connects TRBV9 to TRBJ2-3; D gene unclear. Trimming took 0 bases from V and 0 from J, leaving 8 bases between them. The CDR3 is 15 residues long. Germline CDR1 is SGDLS and CDR2 is YYNGEE. CDR3 sequence: CASSVDGWSTDTQYF. CDR3 bases: TGTGCCAGCAGCGTAGATGGATGGAGCACAGATACGCAGTATTTT.

The sample holds many counts of this clonotype. The chain is built from TRBV12-3 or TRBV12-4 and TRBJ2-7, with D unresolved. V was trimmed by 3 bases and J by 2 bases, leaving 8 bases between them. The CDR3 runs to 13 residues. The CDR3 region is CASSFPGPYEQYF. The CDR3 DNA is TGTGCCAGCAGTTTTCCTGGTCCCTACGAGCAGTACTTC.

This clonotype was detected a few times. Compared with germline, one end of the junction differs, possibly owing to a read error. DNA for the CDR3: TGTGCCAGCAACAAGGGACCGGCTAAGTATGGCTACACCTTC. It translates to CASNKGPAKYGYTF. The chain uses TRBV6-1 and TRBJ1-2; D perhaps matches TRBD1 (5 bases). From germline, CDR1 is MNHNS and CDR2 SASEGT. This CDR3 has 14 amino acids.

This clonotype was observed many times. The chain links TRBV7-9 to TRBJ2-7; the D call may be TRBD1 or TRBD2 (5 bases each). Trimming took 0 bases from V and 3 from J, leaving 21 bases between them. Germline assignment: CDR1 SEHNR and CDR2 FQNEAQ (reference sequence). The CDR3 runs 18 residues. CDR3 in DNA: TGTGCCAGCAGCTTAGCGCTGGTCGGATTCGGGGACCTCTACGAGCAGTACTTC. Amino acids: CASSLALVGFGDLYEQYF. Combining the CDR3 with reference TRBV7-9 and TRBJ2-7 gives the whole variable domain DTGVSQNPRHKITKRGQNVTFRCDPISEHNRLYWYRQTLGQGPEFLTYFQNEAQLEKSRLLSDRFSAERPKGSFSTLEIQRTEQGDSAMYLCASSLALVGFGDLYEQYFGPGTRLTVT.

This clonotype was detected ten times or more. At one boundary the junction diverges from the germline segment, which might be a read error. The chain has TRBV6-2 or TRBV6-3 and TRBJ1-4, with a possible D match to TRBD1 (5 bases). This CDR3 is 12 amino acids long. Germline-derived CDR1 and CDR2 are MNHEY and SVGEGT. For the CDR3, the DNA is TGTGCCAGCAGTTATTTTTCGCAAGGGGTCAATTTT. Its protein is CASSYFSQGVNF.

This clonotype was observed many times. The rearrangement links TRBV28 to TRBJ1-2; D perhaps matches TRBD1 (5 bases). This CDR3 has 14 residues. V lost 5 bases and J lost 3, with 13 bases in between. Per germline, CDR1 MDHEN and CDR2 SYDVKM. The CDR3 reads CASSNPRVYYGYTF. The CDR3 region has the DNA TGTGCCAGCAGTAATCCCAGGGTGTACTATGGCTACACCTTC.

This clonotype was picked up many times. Being one base from a much bigger clone, this may be a read error. The V and J genes are TRBV18 and TRBJ1-1; weak D call: TRBD1 (5 bases). Deletions cut 2 bases from V and 3 bases from J, with 7 bases between. Germline V gene sequence: CDR1 KGHSH, CDR2 LQKENI. The length of the CDR3 is 13 residues. DNA of the CDR3: TGTGCCAGCTCACCAGGGGGGGACACTGAAGCTTTCTTT. Translated: CASSPGGDTEAFF.